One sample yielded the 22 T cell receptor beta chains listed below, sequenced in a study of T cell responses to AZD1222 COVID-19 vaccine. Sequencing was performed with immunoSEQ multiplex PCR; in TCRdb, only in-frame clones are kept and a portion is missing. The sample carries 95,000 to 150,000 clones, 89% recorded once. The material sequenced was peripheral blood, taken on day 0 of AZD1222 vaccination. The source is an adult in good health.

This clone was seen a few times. The CDR3 loop reads CASSLVGAAQSEAFF. The CDR3 region has the DNA TGTGCCAGCAGCTTAGTGGGAGCCGCCCAGTCTGAAGCTTTCTTT. The chain combines TRBV7-2 with TRBJ1-1; no firm D call. The CDR3 is 15 residues long. Per the germline V gene, CDR1 is SGHTA and CDR2 is FQGNSA. Deletions cut 1 base from V and 6 bases from J, with 15 bases between.

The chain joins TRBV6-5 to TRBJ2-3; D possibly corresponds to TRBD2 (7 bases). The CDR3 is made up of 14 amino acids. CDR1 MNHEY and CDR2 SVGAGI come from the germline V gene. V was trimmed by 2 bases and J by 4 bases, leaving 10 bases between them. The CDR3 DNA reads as TGTGCCAGCAGTTACGGGGGGGGCCCAGATACGCAGTATTTT. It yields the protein CASSYGGGPDTQYF.

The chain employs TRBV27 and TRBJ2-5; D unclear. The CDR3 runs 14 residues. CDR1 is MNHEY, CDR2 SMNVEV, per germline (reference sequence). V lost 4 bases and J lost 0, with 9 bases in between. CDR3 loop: CASSSTAYQETQYF. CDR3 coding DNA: TGTGCCAGCAGTTCCACCGCGTACCAAGAGACCCAGTACTTC.

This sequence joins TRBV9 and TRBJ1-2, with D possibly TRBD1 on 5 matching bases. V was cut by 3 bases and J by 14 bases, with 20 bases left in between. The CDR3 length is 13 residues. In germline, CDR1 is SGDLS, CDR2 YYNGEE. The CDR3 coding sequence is TGTGCCAGCAGCGCCGGGACGGGGTTGGAGGAAACCTTC. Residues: CASSAGTGLEETF.

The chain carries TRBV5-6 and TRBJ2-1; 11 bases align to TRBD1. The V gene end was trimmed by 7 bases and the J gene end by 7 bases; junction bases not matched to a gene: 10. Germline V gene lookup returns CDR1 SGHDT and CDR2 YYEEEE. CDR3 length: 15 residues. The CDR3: CASGARDRGTNEQFF. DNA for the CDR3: TGTGCCAGCGGCGCCCGGGACAGGGGGACGAATGAGCAGTTCTTC.

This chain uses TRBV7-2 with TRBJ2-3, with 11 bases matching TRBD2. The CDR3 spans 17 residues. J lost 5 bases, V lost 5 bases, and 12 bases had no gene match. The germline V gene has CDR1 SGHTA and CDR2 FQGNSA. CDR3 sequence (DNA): TGTGCCAGCAGCCCTGGTAGTAGCGGGAGGGCCGGAGATACGCAGTATTTT. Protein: CASSPGSSGRAGDTQYF.

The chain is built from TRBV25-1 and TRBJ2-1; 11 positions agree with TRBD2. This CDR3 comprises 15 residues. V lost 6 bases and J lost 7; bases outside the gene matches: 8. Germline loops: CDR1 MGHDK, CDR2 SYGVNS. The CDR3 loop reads CASSRNSGRANEQFF. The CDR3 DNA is TGTGCCAGCAGCCGCAATAGCGGGAGGGCAAATGAGCAGTTCTTC.

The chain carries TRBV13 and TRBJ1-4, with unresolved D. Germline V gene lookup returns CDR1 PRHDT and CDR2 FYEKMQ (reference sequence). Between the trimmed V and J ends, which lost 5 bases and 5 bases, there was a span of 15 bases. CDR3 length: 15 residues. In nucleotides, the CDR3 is TGTGCCAGCAGCCCTCGCGGCCGAAGGAATGAAAAACTGTTTTTT. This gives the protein CASSPRGRRNEKLFF. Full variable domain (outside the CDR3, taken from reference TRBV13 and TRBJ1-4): AAGVIQSPRHLIKEKRETATLKCYPIPRHDTVYWYQQGPGQDPQFLISFYEKMQSDKGSIPDRFSAQQFSDYHSELNMSSLELGDSALYFCASSPRGRRNEKLFFGSGTQLSVL.

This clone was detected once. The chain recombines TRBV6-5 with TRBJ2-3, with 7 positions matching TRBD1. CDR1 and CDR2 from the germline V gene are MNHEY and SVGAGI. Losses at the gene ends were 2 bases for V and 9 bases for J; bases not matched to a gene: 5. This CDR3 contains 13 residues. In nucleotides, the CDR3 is TGTGCCAGCAGTTACGACAGGGATGGGACGCAGTATTTT. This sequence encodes CASSYDRDGTQYF.

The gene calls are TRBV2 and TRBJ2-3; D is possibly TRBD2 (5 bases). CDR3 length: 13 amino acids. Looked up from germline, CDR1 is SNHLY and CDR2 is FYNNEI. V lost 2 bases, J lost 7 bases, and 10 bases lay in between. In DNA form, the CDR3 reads TGTGCCAGCAGTGAACGCCCCGGGAATACGCAGTATTTT. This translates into CASSERPGNTQYF. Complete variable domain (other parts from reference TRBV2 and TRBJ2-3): EPEVTQTPSHQVTQMGQEVILRCVPISNHLYFYWYRQILGQKVEFLVSFYNNEISEKSEIFDDQFSVERPDGSNFTLKIRSTKLEDSAMYFCASSERPGNTQYFGPGTRLTVL.

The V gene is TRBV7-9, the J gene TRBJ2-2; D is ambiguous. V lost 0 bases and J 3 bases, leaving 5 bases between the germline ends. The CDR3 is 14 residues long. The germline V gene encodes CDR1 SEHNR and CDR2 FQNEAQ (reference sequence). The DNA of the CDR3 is TGTGCCAGCAGCTTAGCAGTTTACACCGGGGAGCTGTTTTTT. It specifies CASSLAVYTGELFF.

In nucleotides, the CDR3 is TGCAGCGTTGGGGAAGGGCCCCCAAACATTCAGTACTTC. This codes for CSVGEGPPNIQYF. This chain links TRBV29-1 with TRBJ2-4; D gene ambiguous. The CDR3 spans 13 residues. Trimming left V 4 bases short and J 6 bases short, with 13 bases between. CDR1 and CDR2 from the germline V gene are SQVTM and ANQGSEA.

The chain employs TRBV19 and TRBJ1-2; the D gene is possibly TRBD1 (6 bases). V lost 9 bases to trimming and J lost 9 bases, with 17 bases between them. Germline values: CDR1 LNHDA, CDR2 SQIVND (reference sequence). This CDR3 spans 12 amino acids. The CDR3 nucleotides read TGTGCCAGAGCCGGGACAAACGTTCGCTACACCTTC. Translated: CARAGTNVRYTF.

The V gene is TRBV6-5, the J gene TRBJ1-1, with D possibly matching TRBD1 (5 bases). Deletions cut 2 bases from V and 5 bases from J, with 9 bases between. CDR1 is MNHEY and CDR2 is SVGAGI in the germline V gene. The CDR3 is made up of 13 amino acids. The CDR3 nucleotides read TGTGCCAGCAGTTACGCAGGGCAGACTGAAGCTTTCTTT. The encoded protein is CASSYAGQTEAFF.

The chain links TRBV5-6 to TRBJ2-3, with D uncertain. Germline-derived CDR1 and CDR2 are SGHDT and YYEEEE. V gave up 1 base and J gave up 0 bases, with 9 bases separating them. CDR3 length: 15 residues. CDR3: CASSLFGFSTDTQYF. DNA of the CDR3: TGTGCCAGCAGCTTGTTTGGCTTTAGCACAGATACGCAGTATTTT.

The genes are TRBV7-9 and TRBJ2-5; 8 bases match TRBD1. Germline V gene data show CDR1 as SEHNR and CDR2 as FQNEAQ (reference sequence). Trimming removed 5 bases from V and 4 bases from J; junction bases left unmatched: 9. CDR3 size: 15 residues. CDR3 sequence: CASSQIQGGGETQYF. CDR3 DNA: TGTGCCAGCAGCCAGATACAGGGGGGTGGAGAGACCCAGTACTTC.

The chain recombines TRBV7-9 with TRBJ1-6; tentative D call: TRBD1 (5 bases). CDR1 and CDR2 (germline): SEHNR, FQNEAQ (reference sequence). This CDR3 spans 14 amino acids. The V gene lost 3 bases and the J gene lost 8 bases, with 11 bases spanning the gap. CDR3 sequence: CASSFSGGDSPLHF. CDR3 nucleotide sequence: TGTGCCAGCAGCTTTTCCGGGGGGGATTCACCCCTCCACTTT.

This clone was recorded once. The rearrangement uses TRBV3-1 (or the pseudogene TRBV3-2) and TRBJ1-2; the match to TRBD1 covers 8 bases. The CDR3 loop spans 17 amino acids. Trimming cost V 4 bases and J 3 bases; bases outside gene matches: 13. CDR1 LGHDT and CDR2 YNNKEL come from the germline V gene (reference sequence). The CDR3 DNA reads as TGTGCCAGCAGCCGTAACGAAAGCAGGGGGCGTCACTATGGCTACACCTTC. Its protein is CASSRNESRGRHYGYTF.

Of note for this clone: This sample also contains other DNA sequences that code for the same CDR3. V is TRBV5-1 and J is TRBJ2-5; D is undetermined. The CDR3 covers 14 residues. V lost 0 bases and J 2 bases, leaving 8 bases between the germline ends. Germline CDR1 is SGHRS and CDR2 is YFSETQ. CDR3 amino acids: CASSLGQLQETQYF. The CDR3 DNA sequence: TGCGCCAGCAGCTTGGGGCAGTTGCAAGAGACCCAGTACTTC. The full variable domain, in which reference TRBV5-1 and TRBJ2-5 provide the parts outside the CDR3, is KAGVTQTPRYLIKTRGQQVTLSCSPISGHRSVSWYQQTPGQGLQFLFEYFSETQRNKGNFPGRFSGRQFSNSRSEMNVSTLELGDSALYLCASSLGQLQETQYFGPGTRLLVL.

CDR3 bases: TGTGCCACCAGCCTAGGGACCGCGAACACCGGGGAGCTGTTTTTT. Residues: CATSLGTANTGELFF. V gene TRBV15 combines with J gene TRBJ2-2, with D perhaps matching TRBD1 or TRBD2 (5 bases each). V was clipped by 5 bases and J by 0 bases, with 10 bases between them. The CDR3 runs to 15 residues. The germline V gene encodes CDR1 LNHNV and CDR2 YYDKDF (reference sequence). Filled out from reference TRBV15 and TRBJ2-2, the complete variable domain reads DAMVIQNPRYQVTQFGKPVTLSCSQTLNHNVMYWYQQKSSQAPKLLFHYYDKDFNNEADTPDNFQSRRPNTSFCFLDIRSPGLGDTAMYLCATSLGTANTGELFFGEGSRLTVL.

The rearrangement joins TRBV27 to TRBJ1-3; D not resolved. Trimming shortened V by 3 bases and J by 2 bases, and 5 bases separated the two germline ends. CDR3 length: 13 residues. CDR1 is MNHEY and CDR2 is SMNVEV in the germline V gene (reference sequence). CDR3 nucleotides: TGTGCCAGCAGTTTCTCCCCTGGAAACACCATATATTTT. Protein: CASSFSPGNTIYF.

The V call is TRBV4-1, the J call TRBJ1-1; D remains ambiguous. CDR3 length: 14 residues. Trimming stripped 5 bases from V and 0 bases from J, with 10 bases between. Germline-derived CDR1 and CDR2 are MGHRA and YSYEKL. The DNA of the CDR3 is TGCGCCAGCAGCTTGGGTGACATGAACACTGAAGCTTTCTTT. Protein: CASSLGDMNTEAFF.